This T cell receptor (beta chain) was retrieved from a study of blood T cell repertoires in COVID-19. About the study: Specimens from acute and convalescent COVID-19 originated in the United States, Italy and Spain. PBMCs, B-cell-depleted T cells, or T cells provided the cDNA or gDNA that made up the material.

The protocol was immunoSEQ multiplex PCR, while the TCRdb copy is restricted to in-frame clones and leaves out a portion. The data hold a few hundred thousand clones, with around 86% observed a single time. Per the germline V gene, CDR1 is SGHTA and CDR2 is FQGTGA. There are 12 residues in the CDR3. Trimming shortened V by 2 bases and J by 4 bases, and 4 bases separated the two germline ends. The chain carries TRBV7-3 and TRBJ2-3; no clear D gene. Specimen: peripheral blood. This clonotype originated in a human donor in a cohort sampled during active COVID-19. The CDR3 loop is CASSLGADTQYF. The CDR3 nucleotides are TGTGCCAGCAGCTTAGGAGCAGATACGCAGTATTTT.